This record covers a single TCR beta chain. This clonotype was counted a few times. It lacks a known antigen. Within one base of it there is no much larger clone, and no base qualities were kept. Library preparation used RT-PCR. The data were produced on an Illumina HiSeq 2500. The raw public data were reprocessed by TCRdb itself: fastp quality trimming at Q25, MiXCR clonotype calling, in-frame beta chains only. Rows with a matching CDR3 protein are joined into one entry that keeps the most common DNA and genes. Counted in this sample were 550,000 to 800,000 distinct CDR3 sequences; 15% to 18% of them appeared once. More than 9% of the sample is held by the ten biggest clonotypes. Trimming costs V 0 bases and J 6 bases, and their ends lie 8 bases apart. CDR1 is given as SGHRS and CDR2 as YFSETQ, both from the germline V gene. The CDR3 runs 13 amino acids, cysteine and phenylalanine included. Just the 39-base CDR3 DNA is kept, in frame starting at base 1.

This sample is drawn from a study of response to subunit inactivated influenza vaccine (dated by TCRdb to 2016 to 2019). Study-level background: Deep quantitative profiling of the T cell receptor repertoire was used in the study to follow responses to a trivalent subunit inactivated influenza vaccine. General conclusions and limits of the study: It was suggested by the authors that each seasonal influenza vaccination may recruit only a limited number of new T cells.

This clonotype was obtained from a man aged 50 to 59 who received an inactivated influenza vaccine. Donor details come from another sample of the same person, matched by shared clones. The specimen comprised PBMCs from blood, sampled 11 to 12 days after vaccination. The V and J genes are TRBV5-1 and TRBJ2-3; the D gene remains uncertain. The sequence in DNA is TGCGCCAGCAGCTTGGAGGCCGCCGATACGCAGTATTTT. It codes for CASSLEAADTQYF. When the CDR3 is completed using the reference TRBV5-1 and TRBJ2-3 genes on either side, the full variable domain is KAGVTQTPRYLIKTRGQQVTLSCSPISGHRSVSWYQQTPGQGLQFLFEYFSETQRNKGNFPGRFSGRQFSNSRSEMNVSTLELGDSALYLCASSLEAADTQYFGPGTRLTVL.